Each of the 11 T cell receptor beta chains below was sequenced from the same sample in a study of T cells in Graves' hyperthyroidism and ophthalmopathy. Using RNA transcripts as the source, TCR beta CDR3 regions were amplified. In the first-round RT-PCR of the TCR CDR3, the HTBI primer set was used. TCRdb redid the calling of the multiplex PCR reads with MiXCR, one entry per CDR3 protein. The table shows about half a million distinct CDR3 sequences, with less than 20% occurring only once. The source material was blood. These receptors originate from a man between 40 and 49 years old with Graves' ophthalmopathy.

A few counts support this clonotype. This sequence joins TRBV20-1 and TRBJ2-2; D is ambiguous. V shed 5 bases and J shed 0 bases, with 1 base lying between them. The CDR3 has 11 amino acids. The germline V gene encodes CDR1 DFQATT and CDR2 SNEGSKA (reference sequence). This CDR3 is CSAANTGELFF. CDR3 sequence (DNA): TGCAGTGCTGCGAACACCGGGGAGCTGTTTTTT.

This clonotype came up a few times. The gene calls are TRBV3-1 and TRBJ1-5; D is uncertain. The germline V gene encodes CDR1 LGHDT and CDR2 YNNKEL (reference sequence). Trimming shortened V by 8 bases and J by 5 bases, and 13 bases separated the two germline ends. The CDR3 loop spans 13 amino acids. CDR3 sequence reads: CASSTTLDQPQHF. The CDR3 bases are TGTGCCAGCTCAACGACCCTTGATCAGCCCCAGCATTTT.

This clonotype was found a few times. This chain connects TRBV12-3 or TRBV12-4 to TRBJ1-3; D call uncertain. V lost 4 bases, J lost 7 bases, and 8 bases lay in between. The CDR3 loop spans 12 amino acids. CDR3 amino acids: CASSSLVNTIYF. CDR3 DNA sequence: TGTGCCAGCAGTTCTCTGGTTAACACCATATATTTT.

This clonotype appeared many times. V gene TRBV10-3 combines with J gene TRBJ2-5, with D perhaps matching TRBD2 (6 bases). This CDR3 is built from 15 residues. Germline CDR1 ENHRY, CDR2 SYGVKD. The germline V and J ends were trimmed by 0 bases and 2 bases, with 10 bases remaining between them. CDR3 in DNA: TGTGCCATCAGTGAGTCAGGAGGGACTCAAGAGACCCAGTACTTC. Translated, it gives CAISESGGTQETQYF.

This clonotype showed up many times. The CDR3 DNA is TGCGCCAGCAGCTCCGCAGTTTCTACGGCCATTACGCAGTATTTT. Translated: CASSSAVSTAITQYF. The chain has TRBV5-1 and TRBJ2-3, with no clear D. Trimming removed 3 bases at V and 8 bases at J, with 19 bases between. The length of the CDR3 is 15 residues. Germline values: CDR1 SGHRS, CDR2 YFSETQ.

This rearrangement joins TRBV11-2 to TRBJ1-4; D is possibly TRBD1 (5 bases). V was cut by 5 bases and J by 8 bases, with 18 bases left in between. This CDR3 region has 15 residues. CDR1 is SGHAT, CDR2 FQNNGV, per germline. In DNA form, the CDR3 reads TGTGCCAGCAGCCAGATAGCCGGGGCACGGGAAAAACTGTTTTTT. It yields the protein CASSQIAGAREKLFF. The complete variable domain, with remaining parts taken from reference TRBV11-2 and TRBJ1-4, reads EAGVAQSPRYKIIEKRQSVAFWCNPISGHATLYWYQQILGQGPKLLIQFQNNGVVDDSQLPKDRFSAERLKGVDSTLKIQPAKLEDSAVYLCASSQIAGAREKLFFGSGTQLSVL.

This clonotype was observed a handful of times. The rearrangement joins TRBV20-1 to TRBJ1-2, with a tentative D call TRBD1 (6 bases). This CDR3 contains 13 residues. V dropped 5 bases and J dropped 6 bases, with 16 bases sitting between them. Germline V gene sequence: CDR1 DFQATT, CDR2 SNEGSKA (reference sequence). The CDR3 DNA reads as TGCAGTGCTGTTCAGGGGAATAGTGATGGCTACACCTTC. This sequence encodes CSAVQGNSDGYTF.

Of note for this clonotype: A read error may account for a junction end that differs from germline. V and J are TRBV3-1 and TRBJ2-6; D is undetermined. The CDR3 runs 13 residues. The germline V gene encodes CDR1 LGHDT and CDR2 YNNKEL (reference sequence). CDR3 DNA sequence: TGTACCAGCATTGGCTCTGGGGCCAACGTCCTGACTTTC. This codes for CTSIGSGANVLTF.

This clonotype occurred a few times. The chain uses TRBV10-1 and TRBJ1-1; 8 bases map to TRBD1. Germline CDR1 is WNHNN and CDR2 is SYGVQD (reference sequence). This CDR3 contains 16 residues. Trimming removed 6 bases from V and 1 base from J; junction bases left unmatched: 10. The CDR3 protein is CASRRSNQGANTEAFF. DNA for the CDR3: TGCGCCAGCAGAAGATCGAACCAGGGGGCGAACACTGAAGCTTTCTTT.

V usage is TRBV9 and J usage is TRBJ2-7; the match to TRBD1 covers 7 bases. Per the germline V gene, CDR1 is SGDLS and CDR2 is YYNGEE. The CDR3 has 15 amino acids. The trim removed 4 bases at V and 4 bases at J, leaving 11 bases unmatched. The CDR3 nucleotides are TGTGCCAGCAGCCCCTGGGACAGTGGAACGTACGAGCAGTACTTC. Protein product: CASSPWDSGTYEQYF.

This clonotype has at least ten counts. The rearrangement joins TRBV6-1 to TRBJ2-2; the match to TRBD1 covers 7 bases. After removal of 5 bases from V and 5 bases from J, the junction contained 5 bases not matched to a gene. This CDR3 has 14 amino acids. CDR1 and CDR2 from the germline V gene are MNHNS and SASEGT. CDR3 loop: CASSSGQVTGELFF. The CDR3 DNA reads TGTGCCAGCAGTTCCGGACAGGTGACCGGGGAGCTGTTTTTT.